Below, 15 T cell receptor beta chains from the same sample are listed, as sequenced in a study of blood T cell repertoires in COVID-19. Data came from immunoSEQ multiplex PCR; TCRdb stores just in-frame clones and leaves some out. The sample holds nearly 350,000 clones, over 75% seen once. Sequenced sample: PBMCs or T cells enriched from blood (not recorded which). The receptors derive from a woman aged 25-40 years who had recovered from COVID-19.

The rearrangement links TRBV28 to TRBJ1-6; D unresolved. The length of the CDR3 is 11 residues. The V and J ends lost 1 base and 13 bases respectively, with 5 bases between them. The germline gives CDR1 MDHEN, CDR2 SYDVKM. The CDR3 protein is CASSLSGPLHF. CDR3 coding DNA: TGTGCCAGCAGTTTATCGGGTCCCCTCCACTTT.

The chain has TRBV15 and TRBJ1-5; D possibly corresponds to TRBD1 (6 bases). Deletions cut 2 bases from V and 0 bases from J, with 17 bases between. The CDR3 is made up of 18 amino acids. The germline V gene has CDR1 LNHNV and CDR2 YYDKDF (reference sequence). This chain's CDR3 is CATSRPTRDTYSNQPQHF. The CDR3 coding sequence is TGTGCCACCAGCAGACCTACCCGGGACACTTATAGCAATCAGCCCCAGCATTTT.

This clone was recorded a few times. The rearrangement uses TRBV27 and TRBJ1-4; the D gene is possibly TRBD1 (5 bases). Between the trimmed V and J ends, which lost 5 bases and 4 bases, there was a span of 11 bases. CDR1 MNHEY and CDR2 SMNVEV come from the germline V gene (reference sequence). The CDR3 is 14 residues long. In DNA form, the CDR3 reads TGTGCCAGCAGTGTAAGGCAGGGTAATGAAAAACTGTTTTTT. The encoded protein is CASSVRQGNEKLFF.

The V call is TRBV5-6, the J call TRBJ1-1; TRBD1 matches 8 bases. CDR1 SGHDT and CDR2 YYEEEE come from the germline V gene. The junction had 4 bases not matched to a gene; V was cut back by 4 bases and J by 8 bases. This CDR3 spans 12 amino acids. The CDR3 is CASSLGTGEAFF. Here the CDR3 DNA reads TGTGCCAGCAGCCTGGGGACAGGCGAAGCTTTCTTT.

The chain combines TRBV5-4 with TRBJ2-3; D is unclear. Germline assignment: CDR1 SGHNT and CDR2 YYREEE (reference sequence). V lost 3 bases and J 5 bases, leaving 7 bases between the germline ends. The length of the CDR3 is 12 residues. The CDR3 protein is CASSYSQDTQYF. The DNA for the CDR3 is TGTGCCAGCAGCTACTCCCAAGATACGCAGTATTTT. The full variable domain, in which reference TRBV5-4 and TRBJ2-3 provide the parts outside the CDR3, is ETGVTQSPTHLIKTRGQQVTLRCSSQSGHNTVSWYQQALGQGPQFIFQYYREEENGRGNFPPRFSGLQFPNYSSELNVNALELDDSALYLCASSYSQDTQYFGPGTRLTVL.

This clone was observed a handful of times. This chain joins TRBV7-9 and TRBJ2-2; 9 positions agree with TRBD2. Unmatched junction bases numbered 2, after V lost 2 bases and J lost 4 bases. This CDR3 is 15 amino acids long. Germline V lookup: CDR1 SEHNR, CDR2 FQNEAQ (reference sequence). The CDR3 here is CASSLSSGITGELFF. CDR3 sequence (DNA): TGTGCCAGCAGCTTATCTAGCGGGATCACCGGGGAGCTGTTTTTT.

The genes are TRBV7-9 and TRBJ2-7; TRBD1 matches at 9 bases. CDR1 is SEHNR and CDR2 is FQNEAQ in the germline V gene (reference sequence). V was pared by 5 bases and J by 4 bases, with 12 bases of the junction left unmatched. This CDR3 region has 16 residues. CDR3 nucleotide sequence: TGTGCCAGCAGCGCCTGGGACAGGGCCTACTTATACGAGCAGTACTTC. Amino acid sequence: CASSAWDRAYLYEQYF.

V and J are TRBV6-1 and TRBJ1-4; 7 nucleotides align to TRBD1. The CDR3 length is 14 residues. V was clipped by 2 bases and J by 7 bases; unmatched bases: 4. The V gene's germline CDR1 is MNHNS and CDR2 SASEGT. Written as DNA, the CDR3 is TGTGCCAGCAGTGAATCGGCAGGGGGTGAAAAACTGTTTTTT. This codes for CASSESAGGEKLFF.

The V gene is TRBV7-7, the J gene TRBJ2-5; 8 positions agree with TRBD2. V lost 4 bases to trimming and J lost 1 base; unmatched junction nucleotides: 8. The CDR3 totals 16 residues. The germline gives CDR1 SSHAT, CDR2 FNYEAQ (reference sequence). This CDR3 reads CASSSGGGQGQETQYF. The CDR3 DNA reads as TGTGCCAGCAGCTCCGGGGGGGGGCAGGGCCAAGAGACCCAGTACTTC.

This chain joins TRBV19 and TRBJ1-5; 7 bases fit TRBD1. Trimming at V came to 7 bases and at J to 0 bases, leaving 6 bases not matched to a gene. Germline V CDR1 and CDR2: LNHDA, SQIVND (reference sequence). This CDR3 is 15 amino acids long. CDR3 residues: CASKGQRYSNQPQHF. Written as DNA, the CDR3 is TGTGCCAGTAAGGGACAGCGTTATAGCAATCAGCCCCAGCATTTT.

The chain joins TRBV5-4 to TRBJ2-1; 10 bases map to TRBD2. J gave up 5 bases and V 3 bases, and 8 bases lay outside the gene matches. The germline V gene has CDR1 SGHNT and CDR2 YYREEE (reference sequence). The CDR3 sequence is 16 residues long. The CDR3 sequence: CASSSPGLADNNEQFF. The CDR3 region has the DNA TGTGCCAGCAGCTCGCCCGGACTAGCGGATAACAATGAGCAGTTCTTC.

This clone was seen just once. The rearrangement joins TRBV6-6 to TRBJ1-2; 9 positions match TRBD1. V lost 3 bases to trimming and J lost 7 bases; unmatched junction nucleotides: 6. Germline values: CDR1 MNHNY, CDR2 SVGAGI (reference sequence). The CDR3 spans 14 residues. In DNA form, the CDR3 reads TGTGCCAGCAGTTATAGCACAGGGGGCGTTGGCTACACCTTC. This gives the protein CASSYSTGGVGYTF.

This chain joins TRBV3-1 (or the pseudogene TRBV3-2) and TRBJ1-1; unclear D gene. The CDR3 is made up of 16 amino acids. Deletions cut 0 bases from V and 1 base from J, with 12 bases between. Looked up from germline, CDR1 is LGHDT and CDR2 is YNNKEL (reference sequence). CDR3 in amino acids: CASSQDYRGGNTEAFF. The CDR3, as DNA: TGTGCCAGCAGCCAAGATTATCGGGGAGGGAACACTGAAGCTTTCTTT.

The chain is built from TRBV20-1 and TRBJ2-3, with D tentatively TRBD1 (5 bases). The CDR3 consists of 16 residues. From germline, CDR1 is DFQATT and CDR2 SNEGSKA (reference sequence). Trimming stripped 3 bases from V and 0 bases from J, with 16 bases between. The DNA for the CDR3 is TGCAGTGCTAGTGGCCGTGGGGCCGAAAGCACAGATACGCAGTATTTT. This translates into CSASGRGAESTDTQYF.

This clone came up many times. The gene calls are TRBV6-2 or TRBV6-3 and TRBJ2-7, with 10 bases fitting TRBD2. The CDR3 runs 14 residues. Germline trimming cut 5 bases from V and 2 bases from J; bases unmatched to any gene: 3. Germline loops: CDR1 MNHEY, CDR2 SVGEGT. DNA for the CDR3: TGTGCCAGCAGTGCCAGCGGGGGGGCCTACGAGCAGTACTTC. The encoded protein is CASSASGGAYEQYF.